This T cell receptor beta chain was sequenced during a study of blood T cell repertoires in COVID-19. Whole-study context: Material from acute and convalescent COVID-19 was sourced from the United States, Italy and Spain.

All recovered Cohort 3 donors got two negative PCRs, got clearance, or saw symptom resolution. Assay used: immunoSEQ multiplex PCR; TCRdb lists only in-frame clones, some missing. The sample has about 160,000 clones, approximately 80% seen once. CDR1 MNHNS and CDR2 SASEGT come from the germline V gene. The CDR3 runs to 14 residues. Trimming took off 2 bases at V and 6 bases at J, with 13 bases between the two ends. Sequenced: PBMCs or T cells enriched from blood (not recorded which). The sequence was collected from a woman aged 55-70 years who had recovered from COVID-19. The rearrangement links TRBV6-1 to TRBJ1-1; the D gene is possibly TRBD1 (6 bases). CDR3 nucleotide sequence: TGTGCCAGCAGTGAACATCAGGGGACGGCTGAAGCTTTCTTT. Translation: CASSEHQGTAEAFF.